Given below is one T cell receptor beta chain in context. The antigen it binds to is not known. No much larger clonotype is one base removed from it; base qualities were not supplied. The data originate from a study of blood T cell repertoires in COVID-19 (dated by TCRdb to the early 2020s). For the wider study: Collaborator samples came from the United States, Italy and Spain and covered acute and convalescent phases of COVID-19. The material from the prospective study consisted of cDNA or gDNA derived from T cells, B-cell-depleted T cells, or PBMCs. Deeply sampled blood TCRbeta repertoires from subjects exposed to, actively infected with, or recovered from COVID-19 were included in the dataset. A freely available public database, intended as a resource for researchers studying the immune response to SARS-CoV-2, is where the repertoires were released. The samples were drawn from the first 160 participants of the ongoing ImmuneRACE study and from 1,254 subjects provided by 6 global collaborators. The sample metadata nearly always contained a de-identified subject ID, COVID-19 status, age in years and sex. HLA class I and class II types, where available, came from metadata supplied by the sample provider rather than from assay-based typing. The paper as a whole reports these results and caveats: The quantity of clinical and demographic metadata differed by source and by participant and was supplied without curation.

TCRbeta CDR3 regions were amplified from genomic DNA by means of the immunoSEQ Assay, a bias-controlled multiplex PCR. The source study handled its data this way. The number of nucleated cells in each sample was estimated from the amplification of reference gene primers within the assay. To quantify the absolute abundance of each unique TCRbeta CDR3 rearrangement, sequence reads were collapsed and filtered. For each sample, productive Simpson clonality was calculated as the square root of Simpson's diversity index over productive rearrangements. Imported from immuneACCESS, the table was reduced by TCRdb to in-frame sequences with V and J called. These copies leave out some clones; in studies compared against another copy, an unresolved V gene accounts for under half, and the cause of the remainder is not known. Clonal size and the V and J genes are those of that table, whereas D and trimming came from the DNA. This sample holds a few hundred thousand clones; approximately 86% were observed only once. 6% to 9% of the sample is held by the ten biggest clonotypes.

Each collaborating institution followed its own protocols to collect whole blood in K2EDTA tubes. For TCRbeta analysis, collaborators shipped samples as frozen whole blood, isolated PBMCs, or DNA extracted from either of those sample types. Deletion took 2 bases off V and 3 bases off J, with a span of 7 bases between the germline ends. The CDR3 holds 13 amino acids from the cysteine to the phenylalanine. Kept here is only the CDR3 DNA, which spans 39 bases and is read in frame from base 1. Looking up the germline V gene (reference sequence) yields CDR1 LNHDA and CDR2 SQIVND. Sequencing was performed on peripheral blood. The chain employs TRBV19 and TRBJ2-5; TRBD1 is perhaps the D gene, given 6 matching bases. The clonotype originates from a woman in her 70s with active or convalescent COVID-19. The bases are TGTGCCAGTAGTATAAGGACAGAAGAGACCCAGTACTTC. Translated, this gives CASSIRTEETQYF.